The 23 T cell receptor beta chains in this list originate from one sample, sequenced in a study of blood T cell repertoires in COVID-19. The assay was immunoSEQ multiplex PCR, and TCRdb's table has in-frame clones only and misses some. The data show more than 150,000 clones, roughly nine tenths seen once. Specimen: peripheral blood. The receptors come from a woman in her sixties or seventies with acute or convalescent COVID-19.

The DNA of the CDR3 is TGTGCCAGCAGCCAAGACGGGACAGGGGATGAAAAACTGTTTTTT. It translates to CASSQDGTGDEKLFF. The chain has TRBV4-2 and TRBJ1-4, with TRBD1 matching over 10 bases. The CDR3 sequence is 15 residues long. The V gene's germline CDR1 is LGHNA and CDR2 YNFKEQ. Losses at the gene ends were 0 bases for V and 6 bases for J; bases not matched to a gene: 1.

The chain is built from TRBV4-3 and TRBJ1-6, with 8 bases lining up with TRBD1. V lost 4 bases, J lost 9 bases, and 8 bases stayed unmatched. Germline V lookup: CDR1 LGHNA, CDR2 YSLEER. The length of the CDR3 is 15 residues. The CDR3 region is CASSPGQGYASPLHF. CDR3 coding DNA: TGCGCCAGCAGCCCAGGACAGGGATATGCTTCACCCCTCCACTTT.

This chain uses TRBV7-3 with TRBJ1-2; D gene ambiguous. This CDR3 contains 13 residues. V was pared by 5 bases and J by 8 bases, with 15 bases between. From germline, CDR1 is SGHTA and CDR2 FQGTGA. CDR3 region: CASSPAPAGGYTF. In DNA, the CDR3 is TGTGCCAGCAGCCCCGCCCCAGCGGGGGGCTACACCTTC.

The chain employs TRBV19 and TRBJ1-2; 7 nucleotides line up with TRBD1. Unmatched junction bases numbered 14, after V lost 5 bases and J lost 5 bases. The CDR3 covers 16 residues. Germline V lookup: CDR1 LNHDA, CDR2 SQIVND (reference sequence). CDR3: CASSQWGQPPKYGYTF. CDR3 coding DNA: TGTGCCAGTAGTCAATGGGGACAGCCTCCAAAGTATGGCTACACCTTC.

Here the CDR3 reads CASSLIATGGSYEQYF. CDR3 nucleotide sequence: TGTGCCAGCAGCTTAATCGCGACAGGGGGCTCCTACGAGCAGTACTTC. The chain employs TRBV7-8 and TRBJ2-7, with 9 bases that match TRBD1. The CDR3 runs to 16 residues. V was clipped by 2 bases and J by 0 bases; unmatched bases: 5. CDR1 is SGHVS, CDR2 FQNEAQ, per germline.

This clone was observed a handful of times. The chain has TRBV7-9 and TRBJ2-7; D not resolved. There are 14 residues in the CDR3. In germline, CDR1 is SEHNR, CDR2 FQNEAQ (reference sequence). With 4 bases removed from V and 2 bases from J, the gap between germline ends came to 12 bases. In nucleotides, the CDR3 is TGTGCCAGCAGCTCTGACAAGGCCACCTACGAGCAGTACTTC. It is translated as CASSSDKATYEQYF.

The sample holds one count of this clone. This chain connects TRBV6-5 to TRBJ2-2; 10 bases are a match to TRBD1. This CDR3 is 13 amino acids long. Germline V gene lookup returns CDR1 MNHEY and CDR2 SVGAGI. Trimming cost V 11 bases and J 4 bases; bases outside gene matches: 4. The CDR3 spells CAGGTGVTGELFF. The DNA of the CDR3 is TGTGCCGGCGGGACAGGGGTCACCGGGGAGCTGTTTTTT.

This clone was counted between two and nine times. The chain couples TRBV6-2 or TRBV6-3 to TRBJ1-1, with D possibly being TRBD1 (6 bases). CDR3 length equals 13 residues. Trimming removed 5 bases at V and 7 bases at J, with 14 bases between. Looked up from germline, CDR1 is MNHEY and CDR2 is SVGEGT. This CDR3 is CASSQLQGSEAFF. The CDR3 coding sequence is TGTGCCAGCAGTCAGCTCCAGGGGAGTGAAGCTTTCTTT.

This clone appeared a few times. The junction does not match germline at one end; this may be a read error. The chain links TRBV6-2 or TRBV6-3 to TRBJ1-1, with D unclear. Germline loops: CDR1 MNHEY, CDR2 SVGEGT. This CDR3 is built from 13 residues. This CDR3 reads CASSYARNAEAFF. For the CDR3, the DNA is TGTGCCAGCAGTTACGCCAGGAACGCTGAAGCTTTCTTT.

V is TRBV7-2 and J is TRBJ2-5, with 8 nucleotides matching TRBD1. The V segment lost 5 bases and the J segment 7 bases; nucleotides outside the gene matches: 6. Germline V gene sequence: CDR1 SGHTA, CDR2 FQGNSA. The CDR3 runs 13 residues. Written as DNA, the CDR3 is TGTGCCAGCAGCAAGGACAGGGACGGGACCCAGTACTTC. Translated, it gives CASSKDRDGTQYF.

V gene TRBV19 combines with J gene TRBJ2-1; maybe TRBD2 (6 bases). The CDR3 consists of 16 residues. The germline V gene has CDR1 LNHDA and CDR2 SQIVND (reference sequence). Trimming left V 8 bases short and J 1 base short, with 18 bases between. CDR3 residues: CASLRTAGTSYNEQFF. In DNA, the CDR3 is TGTGCCAGTTTACGCACAGCCGGGACTTCCTACAATGAGCAGTTCTTC.

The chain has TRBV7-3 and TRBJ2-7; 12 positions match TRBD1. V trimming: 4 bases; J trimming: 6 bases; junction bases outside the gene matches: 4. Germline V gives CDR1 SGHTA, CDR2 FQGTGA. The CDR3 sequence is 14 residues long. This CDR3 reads CASSSGTGGFEQYF. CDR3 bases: TGTGCCAGCAGCTCTGGGACAGGGGGCTTCGAGCAGTACTTC.

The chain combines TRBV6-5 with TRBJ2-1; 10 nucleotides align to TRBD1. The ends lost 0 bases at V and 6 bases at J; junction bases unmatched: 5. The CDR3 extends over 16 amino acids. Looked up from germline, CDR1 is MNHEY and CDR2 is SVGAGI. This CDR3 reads CASSYSRDRGFNEQFF. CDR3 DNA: TGTGCCAGCAGTTACTCACGGGACAGGGGCTTCAATGAGCAGTTCTTC.

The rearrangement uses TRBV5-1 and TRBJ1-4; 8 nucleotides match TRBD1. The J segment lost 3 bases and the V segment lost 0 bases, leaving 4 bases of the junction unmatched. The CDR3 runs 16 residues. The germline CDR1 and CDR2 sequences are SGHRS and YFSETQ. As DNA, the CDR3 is TGCGCCAGCAGCTTGGGACAGGGGAACGCTAATGAAAAACTGTTTTTT. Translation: CASSLGQGNANEKLFF.

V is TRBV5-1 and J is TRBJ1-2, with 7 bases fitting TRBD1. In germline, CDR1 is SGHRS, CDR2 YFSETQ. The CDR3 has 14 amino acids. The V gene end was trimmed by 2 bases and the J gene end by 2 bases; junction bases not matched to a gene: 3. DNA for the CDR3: TGCGCCAGCAGCTTCGACAGGGTCAACTATGGCTACACCTTC. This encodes CASSFDRVNYGYTF.

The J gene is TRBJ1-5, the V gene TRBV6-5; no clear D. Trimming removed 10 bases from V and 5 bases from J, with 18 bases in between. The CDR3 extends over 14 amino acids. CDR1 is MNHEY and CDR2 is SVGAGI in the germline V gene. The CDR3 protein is CATMTSGGYQPQHF. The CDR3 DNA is TGTGCCACCATGACAAGTGGAGGATATCAGCCCCAGCATTTT.

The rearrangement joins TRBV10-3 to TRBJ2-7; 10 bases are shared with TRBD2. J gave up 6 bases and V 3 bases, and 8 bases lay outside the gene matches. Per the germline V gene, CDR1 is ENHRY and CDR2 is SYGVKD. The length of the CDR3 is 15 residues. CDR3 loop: CAISESSGRGSEQYF. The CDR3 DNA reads TGTGCCATCAGTGAATCTAGCGGGAGAGGCTCCGAGCAGTACTTC.

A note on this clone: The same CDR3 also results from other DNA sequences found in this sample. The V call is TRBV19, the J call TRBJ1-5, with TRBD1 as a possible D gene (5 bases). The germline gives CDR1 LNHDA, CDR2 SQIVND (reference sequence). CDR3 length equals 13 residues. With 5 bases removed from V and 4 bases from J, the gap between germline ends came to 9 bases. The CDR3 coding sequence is TGTGCCAGTAGTGCGGGACCAAATCAGCCCCAGCATTTT. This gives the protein CASSAGPNQPQHF.

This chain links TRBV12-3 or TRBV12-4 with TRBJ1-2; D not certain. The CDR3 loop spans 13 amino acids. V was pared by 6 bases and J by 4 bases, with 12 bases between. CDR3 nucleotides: TGTGCCAGCAGCCCCGGCCCTAGCTATGGCTACACCTTC. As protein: CASSPGPSYGYTF.

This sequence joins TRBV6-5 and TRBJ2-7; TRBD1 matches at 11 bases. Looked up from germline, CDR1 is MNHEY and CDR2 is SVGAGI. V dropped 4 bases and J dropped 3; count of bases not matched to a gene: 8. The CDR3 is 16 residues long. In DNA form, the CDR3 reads TGTGCCAGCAGTTTCCCGGACAGGGGGCTAATCTACGAGCAGTACTTC. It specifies CASSFPDRGLIYEQYF.

The CDR3 coding sequence is TGTGCCAGCAGTTTGGGACAGTATGGCTACACCTTC. This encodes CASSLGQYGYTF. The rearrangement uses TRBV28 and TRBJ1-2; 7 nucleotides match TRBD1. This CDR3 comprises 12 residues. The germline gives CDR1 MDHEN, CDR2 SYDVKM. The J segment lost 5 bases and the V segment lost 3 bases, leaving 0 bases of the junction unmatched.

The CDR3 nucleotides are TGTGCCAGCTCACCACAGGCGGCAGCGGCTAACTATGGCTACACCTTC. Amino acids: CASSPQAAAANYGYTF. This chain links TRBV18 with TRBJ1-2; no reliable D call. The CDR3 length is 16 residues. Germline V gene data show CDR1 as KGHSH and CDR2 as LQKENI. The ends were cut back, 1 base at V and 0 bases at J, with 12 bases in the middle.

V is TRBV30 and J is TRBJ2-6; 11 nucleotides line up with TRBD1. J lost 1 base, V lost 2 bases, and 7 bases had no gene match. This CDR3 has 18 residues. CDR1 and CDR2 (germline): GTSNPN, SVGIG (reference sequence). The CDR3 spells CAWSTWTGGYSGANVLTF. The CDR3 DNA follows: TGTGCCTGGAGTACTTGGACAGGGGGCTATTCTGGGGCCAACGTCCTGACTTTC.